Listed below are T cell receptor beta chains from one sample, sequenced in a study of OX40 agonist ivuxolimab in advanced cancers. The method was immunoSEQ multiplex PCR; TCRdb's version includes in-frame clones alone and lacks a portion of them. The table lists roughly 20,000 clones, roughly 69% of them singletons. The source was CD4+ or CD8+ T cells sorted from blood, collected in a trial of the OX40 agonist ivuxolimab. Receptors were obtained from an adult with an advanced solid tumor such as melanoma, head and neck, liver or kidney cancer. CDR3s include the opening cysteine and the closing phenylalanine or tryptophan. D genes are given only for firm matches. Rows may omit the clone size; those that give it use once, few, many or a size class.

D	size	V	J	CDR3	DNA
.	.	TRBV11-2	TRBJ1-2	CASSLDRNGYTF	TGTGCCAGCAGCTTAGACCGAAATGGCTACACCTTC
.	.	TRBV28	TRBJ1-5	CASSLDRSYSNQPQHF	TGTGCCAGCAGTTTAGACAGGAGTTATAGCAATCAGCCCCAGCATTTT
.	.	TRBV2	TRBJ2-2	CASSDTPGELFF	TGTGCCAGCAGTGATACCCCAGGGGAGCTGTTTTTT
TRBD1	.	TRBV18	TRBJ2-2	CASSAGGQGASPNTGELFF	TGTGCCAGCTCTGCGGGGGGACAGGGGGCGTCCCCGAACACCGGGGAGCTGTTTTTT
.	.	TRBV16	TRBJ2-7	CASSPSGPGTYEQYF	TGTGCCAGCAGCCCTTCGGGGCCGGGAACCTACGAGCAGTACTTC
TRBD2	.	TRBV6-5	TRBJ2-7	CASSYSGGRIYEQYF	TGTGCCAGCAGTTATAGCGGGGGCCGGATCTACGAGCAGTACTTC
.	.	TRBV6-1	TRBJ2-3	CASSQVESTDTQYF	TGTGCCAGCAGCCAAGTTGAGAGCACAGATACGCAGTATTTT
.	.	TRBV5-1	TRBJ1-1	CASSLVSVLNTEAFF	TGCGCCAGCAGCTTGGTGTCCGTACTGAACACTGAAGCTTTCTTT
.	.	TRBV4-3	TRBJ1-1	CASSQVYTGSTEAFF	TGCGCCAGCAGCCAAGTTTACACAGGGAGCACTGAAGCTTTCTTT
.	.	TRBV2	TRBJ2-1	CASRERQYNEQFF	TGTGCCAGCAGAGAAAGGCAATACAATGAGCAGTTCTTC
.	.	TRBV12-5	TRBJ2-7	CASGFNRPLSYEQYF	TGTGCTAGTGGTTTTAACAGGCCTCTCTCCTACGAGCAGTACTTC
TRBD1	.	TRBV28	TRBJ2-3	CASSSETGGSPTDTQYF	TGTGCCAGCAGTTCCGAGACAGGGGGCTCCCCCACAGATACACAGTATTTT
TRBD2	.	TRBV4-3	TRBJ2-1	CASSQDEAGGRYNEQFF	TGCGCCAGCAGCCAAGACGAAGCGGGGGGTCGCTACAATGAGCAGTTCTTC
.	.	TRBV29-1	TRBJ2-7	CSVAGGTDSSYEQYF	TGCAGCGTTGCCGGTGGGACTGATAGCTCCTACGAGCAGTACTTC
.	.	TRBV7-9	TRBJ1-1	CASSLGGAEAFF	TGTGCCAGCAGCTTAGGGGGGGCTGAAGCTTTCTTT
.	.	TRBV4-2	TRBJ1-5	CASSQARETQPQHF	TGTGCCAGCAGCCAAGCCCGGGAGACTCAGCCCCAGCATTTT
TRBD2	once	TRBV7-2	TRBJ2-3	CASSPRTGFLAGPDTQYF	TGTGCCAGCAGCCCGAGAACAGGTTTTCTAGCGGGGCCAGATACGCAGTATTTT
.	.	TRBV11-2	TRBJ2-2	CASSLVGPGVVAGELFF	TGTGCCAGCAGCTTAGTGGGTCCAGGGGTGGTCGCCGGGGAGCTGTTTTTT
.	few	TRBV2	TRBJ1-1	CASSEYLPPEAFF	TGTGCCAGCAGTGAATATCTTCCGCCTGAAGCTTTCTTT
.	.	TRBV7-9	TRBJ1-2	CASSLGGRGEVTYGYTF	TGTGCCAGCAGCCTAGGTGGTAGGGGAGAGGTGACCTATGGCTACACCTTC
.	.	TRBV9	TRBJ2-3	CASSASDWADTQYF	TGTGCCAGCAGCGCGTCAGATTGGGCGGATACGCAGTATTTT
.	.	TRBV15	TRBJ2-2	CATSTGRTANTGELFF	TGTGCCACCAGCACGGGACGGACAGCGAACACCGGGGAGCTGTTTTTT
.	.	TRBV6-6	TRBJ1-2	CASSYSSRANYGYTF	TGTGCCAGCAGTTACTCGTCCAGGGCTAACTATGGCTACACCTTC
TRBD2	few	TRBV6-5	TRBJ2-2	CASRREESTGELFF	TGTGCCAGTCGACGGGAGGAGAGCACCGGGGAGCTGTTTTTT
.	.	TRBV11-3	TRBJ2-1	CASSLISSGLYNEQFF	TGTGCCAGCAGCTTAATTTCATCAGGTCTCTACAATGAGCAGTTCTTC
.	.	TRBV5-1	TRBJ2-2	CASSLQGLFPPRELFF	TGCGCCAGCAGCTTACAAGGACTCTTCCCACCGCGGGAGCTGTTTTTT
.	.	TRBV6-1	TRBJ1-4	CASREEKLFF	TGTGCCAGCAGGGAAGAAAAACTGTTTTTT
TRBD2	once	TRBV19	TRBJ2-1	CASGLAVYNEQFF	TGTGCCAGTGGACTAGCGGTGTACAATGAGCAGTTCTTC
.	once	TRBV30	TRBJ2-7	CAWSHRNEQYF	TGTGCCTGGAGTCACAGGAACGAGCAGTACTTC
.	.	TRBV9	TRBJ2-1	CASSVGQDWAYNEQFF	TGTGCCAGCAGCGTAGGTCAGGACTGGGCCTACAATGAGCAGTTCTTC
.	few	TRBV6-5	TRBJ1-4	CASGPFGYETEKLFF	TGTGCCAGCGGCCCGTTTGGATACGAGACTGAAAAACTGTTTTTT
.	once	TRBV7-9	TRBJ1-2	CASSLAQGSDYGYTF	TGTGCCAGCAGCTTAGCTCAGGGCTCTGACTATGGCTACACCTTC
.	.	TRBV7-9	TRBJ2-1	CASSHGYEQFF	TGTGCCAGCAGCCACGGCTATGAGCAGTTCTTC
.	.	TRBV4-3	TRBJ1-5	CASSQGEGGQPQHF	TGCGCCAGCAGCCAAGGAGAGGGGGGTCAGCCCCAGCATTTT
.	.	TRBV28	TRBJ1-2	CASSQPDRVANYGYTF	TGTGCCAGCAGCCAACCCGATAGGGTAGCTAACTATGGCTACACCTTC
.	.	TRBV4-1	TRBJ2-7	CASSQDPDPSSYEQYF	TGCGCCAGCAGCCAAGATCCGGACCCCAGCTCCTACGAGCAGTACTTC
.	once	TRBV7-8	TRBJ2-7	CASSLSHRLDLPSYEQYF	TGTGCCAGCAGCTTGTCCCACCGGTTGGACCTACCGTCCTACGAGCAGTACTTC
.	.	TRBV18	TRBJ1-2	CASSPRTATGYTF	TGTGCCAGCTCACCACGGACCGCAACGGGCTACACCTTC
.	.	TRBV6-1	TRBJ1-2	CASSPVGGGYGYTF	TGTGCCAGCAGTCCGGTAGGGGGAGGCTATGGCTACACCTTC
.	.	TRBV19	TRBJ2-1	CASSVPTGTLYNEQFF	TGTGCCAGTAGTGTCCCAACCGGGACCCTTTACAATGAGCAGTTCTTC
.	.	TRBV25-1	TRBJ2-1	CASSEFAGGPEQFF	TGTGCCAGCAGTGAATTCGCGGGCGGGCCTGAGCAGTTCTTC
.	.	TRBV5-4	TRBJ1-1	CASSFIVGRGVNTEAFF	TGTGCCAGCAGCTTTATCGTGGGGCGCGGGGTGAACACTGAAGCTTTCTTT
.	.	TRBV4-1	TRBJ2-1	CASSQPGRSSYNEQFF	TGCGCCAGCAGTCAGCCGGGACGCAGCTCCTACAATGAGCAGTTCTTC
.	.	TRBV4-2	TRBJ2-7	CASSQVMVSDEQYF	TGTGCCAGCAGCCAAGTCATGGTGTCCGACGAGCAGTACTTC
TRBD2	.	TRBV5-6	TRBJ2-5	CASSFDGGYGSQETQYF	TGTGCCAGCAGCTTTGACGGGGGGTATGGGAGCCAAGAGACCCAGTACTTC
.	.	TRBV15	TRBJ1-6	CATSRESTGTQLDGSPLHF	TGTGCCACCAGCAGAGAATCGACCGGGACACAACTTGACGGTTCACCCCTCCACTTT